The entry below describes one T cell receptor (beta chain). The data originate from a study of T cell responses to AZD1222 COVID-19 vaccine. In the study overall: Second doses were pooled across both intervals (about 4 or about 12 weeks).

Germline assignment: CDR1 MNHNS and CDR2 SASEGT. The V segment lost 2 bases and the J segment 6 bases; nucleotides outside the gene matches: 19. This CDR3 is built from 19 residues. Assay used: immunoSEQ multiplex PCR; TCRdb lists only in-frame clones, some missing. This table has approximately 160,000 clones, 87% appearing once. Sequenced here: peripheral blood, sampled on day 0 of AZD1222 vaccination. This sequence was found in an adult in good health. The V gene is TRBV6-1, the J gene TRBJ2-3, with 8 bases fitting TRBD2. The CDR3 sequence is CASSELWGPAGGQVDTQYF. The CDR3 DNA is TGTGCCAGCAGTGAACTATGGGGGCCGGCGGGGGGTCAAGTGGATACGCAGTATTTT.